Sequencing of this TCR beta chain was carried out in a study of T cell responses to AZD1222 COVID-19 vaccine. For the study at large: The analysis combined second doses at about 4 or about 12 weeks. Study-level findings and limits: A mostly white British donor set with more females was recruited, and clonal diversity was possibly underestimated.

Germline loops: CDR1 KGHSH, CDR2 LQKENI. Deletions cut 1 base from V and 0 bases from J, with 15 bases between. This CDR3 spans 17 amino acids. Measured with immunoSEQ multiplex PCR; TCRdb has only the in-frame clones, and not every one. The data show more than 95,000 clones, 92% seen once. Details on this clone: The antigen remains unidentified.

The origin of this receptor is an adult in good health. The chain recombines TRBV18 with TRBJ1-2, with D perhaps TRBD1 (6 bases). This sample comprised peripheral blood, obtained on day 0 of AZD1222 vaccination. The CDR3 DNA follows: TGTGCCAGCTCACCACTTAGACCCAGGACAGCTAACTATGGCTACACCTTC. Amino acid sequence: CASSPLRPRTANYGYTF.